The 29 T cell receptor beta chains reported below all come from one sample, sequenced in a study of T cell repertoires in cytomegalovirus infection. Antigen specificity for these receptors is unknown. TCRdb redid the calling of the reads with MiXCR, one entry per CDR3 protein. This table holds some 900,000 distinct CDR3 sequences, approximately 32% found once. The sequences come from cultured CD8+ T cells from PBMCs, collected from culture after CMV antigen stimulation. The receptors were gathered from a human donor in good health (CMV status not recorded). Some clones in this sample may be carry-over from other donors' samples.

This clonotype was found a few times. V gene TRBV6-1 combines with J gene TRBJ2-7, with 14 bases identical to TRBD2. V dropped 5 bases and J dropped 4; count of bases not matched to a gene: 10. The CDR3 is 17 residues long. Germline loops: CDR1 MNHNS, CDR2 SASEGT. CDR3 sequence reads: CASSFPRGTSGGYEQYF. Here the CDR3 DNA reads TGTGCCAGCAGTTTCCCTAGAGGGACTAGCGGGGGATACGAGCAGTACTTC.

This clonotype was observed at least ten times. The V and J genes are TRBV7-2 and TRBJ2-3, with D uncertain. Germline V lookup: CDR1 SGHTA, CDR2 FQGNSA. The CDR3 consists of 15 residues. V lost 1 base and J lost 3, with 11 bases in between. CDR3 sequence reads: CASSLERSRTDTQYF. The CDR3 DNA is TGTGCCAGCAGCTTAGAGCGCTCACGGACAGATACGCAGTATTTT.

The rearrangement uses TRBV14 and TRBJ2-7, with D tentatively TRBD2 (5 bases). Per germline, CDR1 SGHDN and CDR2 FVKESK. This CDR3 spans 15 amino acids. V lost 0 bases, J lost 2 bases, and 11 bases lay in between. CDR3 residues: CASSQEEALPYEQYF. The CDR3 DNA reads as TGTGCCAGCAGCCAAGAGGAGGCGTTACCCTACGAGCAGTACTTC.

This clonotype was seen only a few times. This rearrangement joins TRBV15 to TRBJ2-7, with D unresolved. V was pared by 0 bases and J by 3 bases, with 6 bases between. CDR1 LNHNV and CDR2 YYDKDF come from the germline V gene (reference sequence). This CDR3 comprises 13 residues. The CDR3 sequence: CATSREQNYEQYF. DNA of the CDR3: TGTGCCACCAGCAGAGAACAAAACTACGAGCAGTACTTC.

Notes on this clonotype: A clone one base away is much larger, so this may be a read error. CDR3 sequence reads: CASSLGQGGYKQYV. As DNA, the CDR3 is TGTGCCAGCAGCTTGGGACAGGGGGGCTACAAGCAGTACGTC. The chain links TRBV7-2 to TRBJ2-7; 11 bases map to TRBD1. The CDR3 runs 14 residues. Germline loops: CDR1 SGHTA, CDR2 FQGNSA.

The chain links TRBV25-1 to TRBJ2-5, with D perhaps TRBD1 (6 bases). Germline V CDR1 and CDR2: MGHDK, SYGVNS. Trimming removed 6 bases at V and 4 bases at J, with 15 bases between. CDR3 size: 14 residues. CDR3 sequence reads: CASSLTGVIETQYF. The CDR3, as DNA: TGTGCCAGCAGCTTGACAGGTGTCATAGAGACCCAGTACTTC.

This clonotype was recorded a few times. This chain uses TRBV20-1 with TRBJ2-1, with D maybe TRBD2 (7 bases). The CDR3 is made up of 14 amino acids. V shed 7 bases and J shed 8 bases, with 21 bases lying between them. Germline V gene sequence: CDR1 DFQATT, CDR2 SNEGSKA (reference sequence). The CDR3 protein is CSVPGMGGAYEQFF. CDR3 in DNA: TGCAGTGTTCCCGGAATGGGGGGGGCTTATGAGCAGTTCTTC.

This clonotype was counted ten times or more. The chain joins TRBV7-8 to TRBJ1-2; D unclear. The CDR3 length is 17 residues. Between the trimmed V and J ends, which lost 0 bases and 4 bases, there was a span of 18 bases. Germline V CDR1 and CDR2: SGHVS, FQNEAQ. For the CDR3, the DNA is TGTGCCAGCAGCTTAGCTTGGTTGGGCGGGGAACCCTATGGCTACACCTTC. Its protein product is CASSLAWLGGEPYGYTF.

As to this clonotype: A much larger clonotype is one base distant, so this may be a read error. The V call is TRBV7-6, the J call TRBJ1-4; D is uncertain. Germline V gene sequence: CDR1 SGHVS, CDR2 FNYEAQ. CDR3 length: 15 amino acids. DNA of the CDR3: TGTGTCAGCAGCTTAGGTCCGGCAACTAATGAAAAACTGTTTTTT. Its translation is CVSSLGPATNEKLFF.

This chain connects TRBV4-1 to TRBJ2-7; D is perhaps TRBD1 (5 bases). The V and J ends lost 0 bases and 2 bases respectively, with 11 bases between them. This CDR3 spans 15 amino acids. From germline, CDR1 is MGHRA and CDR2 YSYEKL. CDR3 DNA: TGCGCCAGCAGCCAAGAGGGGCAGGGTCCCTACGAGCAGTACTTC. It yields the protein CASSQEGQGPYEQYF.

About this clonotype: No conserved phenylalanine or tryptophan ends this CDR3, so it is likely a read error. This chain's CDR3 is CATTDRGVAGAEAFV. The DNA of the CDR3 is TGTGCCACCACCGACAGGGGTGTAGCGGGCGCTGAAGCTTTCGTT. The chain recombines TRBV15 with TRBJ1-1; 8 bases are shared with TRBD1. The germline gives CDR1 LNHNV, CDR2 YYDKDF (reference sequence). CDR3 length: 15 amino acids. V was clipped by 7 bases and J by 6 bases; unmatched bases: 13.

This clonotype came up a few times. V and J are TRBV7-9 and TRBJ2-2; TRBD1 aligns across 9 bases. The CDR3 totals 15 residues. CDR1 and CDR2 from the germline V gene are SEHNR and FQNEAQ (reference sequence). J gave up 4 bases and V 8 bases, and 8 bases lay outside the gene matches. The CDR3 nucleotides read TGTGCCAGCCCCATGCGGGACAGGGTCACCGGGGAGCTGTTTTTT. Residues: CASPMRDRVTGELFF.

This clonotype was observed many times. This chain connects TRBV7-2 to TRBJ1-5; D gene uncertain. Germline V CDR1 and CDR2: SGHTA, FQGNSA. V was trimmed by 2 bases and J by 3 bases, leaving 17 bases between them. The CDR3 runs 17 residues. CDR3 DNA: TGTGCCAGCAGCTTAAGGGCGGACCGACGACACAATCAGCCCCAGCATTTT. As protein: CASSLRADRRHNQPQHF.

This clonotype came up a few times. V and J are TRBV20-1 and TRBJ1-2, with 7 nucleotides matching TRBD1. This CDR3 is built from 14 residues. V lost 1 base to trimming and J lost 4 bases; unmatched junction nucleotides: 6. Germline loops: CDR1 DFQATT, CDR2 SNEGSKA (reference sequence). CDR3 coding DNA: TGCAGTGCTAGAGCCCGGGACAGCCCCTATGGCTACACCTTC. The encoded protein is CSARARDSPYGYTF.

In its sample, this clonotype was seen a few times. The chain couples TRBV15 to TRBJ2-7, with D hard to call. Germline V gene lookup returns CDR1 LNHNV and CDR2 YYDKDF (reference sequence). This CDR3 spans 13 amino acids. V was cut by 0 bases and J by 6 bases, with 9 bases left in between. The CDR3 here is CATSRERYGEQYV. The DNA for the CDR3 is TGTGCCACCAGCAGAGAACGGTATGGCGAGCAGTACGTC.

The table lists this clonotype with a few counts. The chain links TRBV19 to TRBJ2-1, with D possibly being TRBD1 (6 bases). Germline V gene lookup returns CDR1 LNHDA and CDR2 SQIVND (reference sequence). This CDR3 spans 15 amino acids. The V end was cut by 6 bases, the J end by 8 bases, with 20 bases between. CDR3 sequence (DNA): TGTGCCAGTAGCATTTATGGGGCAGGGGTGGATGAGCAGTTCTTC. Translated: CASSIYGAGVDEQFF.

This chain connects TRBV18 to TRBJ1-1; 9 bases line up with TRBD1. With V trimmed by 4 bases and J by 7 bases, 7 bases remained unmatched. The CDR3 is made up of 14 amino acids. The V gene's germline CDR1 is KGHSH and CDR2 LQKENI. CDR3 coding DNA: TGTGCCAGCTCACTAAACAGGGGGCAAAGTGAAGCTTTCTTT. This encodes CASSLNRGQSEAFF.

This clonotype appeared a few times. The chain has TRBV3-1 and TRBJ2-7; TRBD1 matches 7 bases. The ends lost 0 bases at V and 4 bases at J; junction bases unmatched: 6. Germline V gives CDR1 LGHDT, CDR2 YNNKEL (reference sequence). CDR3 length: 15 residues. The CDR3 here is CASSQEDRYSYEQYF. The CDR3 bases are TGTGCCAGCAGCCAAGAGGACAGGTACTCTTACGAGCAGTACTTC.

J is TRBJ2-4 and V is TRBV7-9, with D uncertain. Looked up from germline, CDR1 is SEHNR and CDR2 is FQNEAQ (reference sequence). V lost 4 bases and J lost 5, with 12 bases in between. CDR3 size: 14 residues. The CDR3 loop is CASSSRSGENIQYF. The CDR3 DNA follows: TGTGCCAGCAGCTCCCGGTCAGGCGAAAACATTCAGTACTTC.

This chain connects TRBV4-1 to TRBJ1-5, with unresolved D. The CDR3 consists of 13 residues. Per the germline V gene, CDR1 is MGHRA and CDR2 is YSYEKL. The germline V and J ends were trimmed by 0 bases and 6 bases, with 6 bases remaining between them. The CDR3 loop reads CASSQEGVQPQHF. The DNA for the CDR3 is TGCGCCAGCAGCCAAGAGGGTGTTCAGCCCCAGCATTTT.

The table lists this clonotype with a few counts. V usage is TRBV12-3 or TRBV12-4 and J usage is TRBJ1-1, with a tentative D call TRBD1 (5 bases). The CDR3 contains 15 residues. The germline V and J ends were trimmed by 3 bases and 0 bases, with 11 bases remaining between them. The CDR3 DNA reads TGTGCCAGCAGTTTCTTGCAGGGATTGAACACTGAAGCTTTCTTT. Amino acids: CASSFLQGLNTEAFF.

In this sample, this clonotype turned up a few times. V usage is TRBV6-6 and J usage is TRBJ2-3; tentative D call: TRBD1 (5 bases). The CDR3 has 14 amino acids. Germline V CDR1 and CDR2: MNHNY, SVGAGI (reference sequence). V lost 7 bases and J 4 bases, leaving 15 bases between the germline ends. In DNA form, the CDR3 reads TGTGCCAGCACCGACAGCCCTCGGGCAGATACGCAGTATTTT. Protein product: CASTDSPRADTQYF.

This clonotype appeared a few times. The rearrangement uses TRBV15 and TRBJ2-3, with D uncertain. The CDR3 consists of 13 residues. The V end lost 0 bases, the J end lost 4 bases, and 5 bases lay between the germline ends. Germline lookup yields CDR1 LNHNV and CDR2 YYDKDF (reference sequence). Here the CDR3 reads CATSRDRADTQYF. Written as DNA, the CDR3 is TGTGCCACCAGCAGAGATCGGGCAGATACGCAGTATTTT.

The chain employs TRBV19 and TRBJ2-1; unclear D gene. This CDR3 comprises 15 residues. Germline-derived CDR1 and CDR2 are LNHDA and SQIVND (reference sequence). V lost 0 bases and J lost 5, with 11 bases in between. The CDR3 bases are TGTGCCAGTAGTATAGATGACCGAAGACACAATGAGCAGTTCTTC. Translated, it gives CASSIDDRRHNEQFF. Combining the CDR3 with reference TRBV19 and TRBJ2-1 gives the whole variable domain DGGITQSPKYLFRKEGQNVTLSCEQNLNHDAMYWYRQDPGQGLRLIYYSQIVNDFQKGDIAEGYSVSREKKESFPLTVTSAQKNPTAFYLCASSIDDRRHNEQFFGPGTRLTVL.

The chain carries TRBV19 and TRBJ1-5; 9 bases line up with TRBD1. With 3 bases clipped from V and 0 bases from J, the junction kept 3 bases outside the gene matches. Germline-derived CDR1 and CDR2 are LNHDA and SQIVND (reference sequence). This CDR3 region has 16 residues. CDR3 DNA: TGTGCCAGTAGTATTTCGGACAGGGGTAGCAATCAGCCCCAGCATTTT. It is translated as CASSISDRGSNQPQHF.

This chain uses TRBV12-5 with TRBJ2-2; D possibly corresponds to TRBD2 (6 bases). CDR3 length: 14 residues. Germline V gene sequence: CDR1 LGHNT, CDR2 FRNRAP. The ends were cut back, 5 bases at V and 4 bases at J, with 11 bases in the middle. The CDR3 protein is CASGTHGGTGELFF. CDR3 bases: TGTGCTAGTGGTACCCACGGGGGCACCGGGGAGCTGTTTTTT.

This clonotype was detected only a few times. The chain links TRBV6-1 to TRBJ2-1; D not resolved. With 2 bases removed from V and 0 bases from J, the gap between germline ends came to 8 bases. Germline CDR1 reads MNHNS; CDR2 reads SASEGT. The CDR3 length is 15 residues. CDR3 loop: CASSEILTSYNEQFF. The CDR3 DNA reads TGTGCCAGCAGTGAAATCTTAACCTCCTACAATGAGCAGTTCTTC.

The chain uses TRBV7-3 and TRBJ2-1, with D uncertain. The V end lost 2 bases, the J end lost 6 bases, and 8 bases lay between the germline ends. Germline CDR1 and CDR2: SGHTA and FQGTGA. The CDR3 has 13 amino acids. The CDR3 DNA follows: TGTGCCAGCAGCTTAGGGATTTCCAATGAGCAGTTCTTC. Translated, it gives CASSLGISNEQFF.

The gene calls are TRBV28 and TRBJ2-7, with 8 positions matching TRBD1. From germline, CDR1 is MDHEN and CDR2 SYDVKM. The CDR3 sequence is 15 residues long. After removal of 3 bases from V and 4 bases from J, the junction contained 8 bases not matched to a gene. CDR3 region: CASSFWQGALYEQYV. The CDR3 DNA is TGTGCCAGCAGTTTTTGGCAGGGGGCTCTGTACGAGCAGTACGTC.